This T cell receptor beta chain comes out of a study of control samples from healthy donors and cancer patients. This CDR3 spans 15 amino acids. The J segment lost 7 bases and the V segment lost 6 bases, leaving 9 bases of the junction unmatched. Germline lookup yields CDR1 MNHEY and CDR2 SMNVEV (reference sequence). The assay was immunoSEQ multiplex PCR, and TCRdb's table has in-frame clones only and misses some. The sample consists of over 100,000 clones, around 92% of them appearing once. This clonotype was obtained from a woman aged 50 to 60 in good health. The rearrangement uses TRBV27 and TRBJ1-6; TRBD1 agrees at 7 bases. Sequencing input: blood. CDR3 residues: CASRGIGTENSPLHF. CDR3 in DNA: TGTGCCAGCAGAGGTATTGGGACAGAAAATTCACCCCTCCACTTT.